This record looks at one T cell receptor beta chain sequence and its context. Its antigen is still unknown. The sample comes from a study of T cell responses to AZD1222 COVID-19 vaccine. Sequencing used immunoSEQ multiplex PCR; TCRdb keeps in-frame clones, though not all of them. The table shows fewer than 200,000 clones, with roughly 91% occurring only once. Trimming removed 7 bases at V and 6 bases at J, with 17 bases between. CDR1 and CDR2 from the germline V gene are SGHNT and YYREEE (reference sequence). The CDR3 consists of 14 residues. Study-wide findings and caveats: Donors were mostly white British, more females; clonal diversity possibly underestimated.

The material sequenced was peripheral blood, taken on day 0 of AZD1222 vaccination. This TCR was recovered from an adult in good health. The V gene is TRBV5-4, the J gene TRBJ2-1; D tentatively fits TRBD1 or TRBD2 (5 bases each). The CDR3 region has the DNA TGTGCCAGCTCGAACGGGACGACCCCCAATGAGCAGTTCTTC. It translates to CASSNGTTPNEQFF.